This T cell receptor (beta chain) was documented in a study of T cell responses to AZD1222 COVID-19 vaccine. Study-level results: Seropositive at baseline were only a handful of AZD1222 recipients. The repertoires were collected only after the peak T cell response.

This clone occurred a few times. Its antigen is not identified. This CDR3 is 15 amino acids long. Germline V gene lookup returns CDR1 MRHNA and CDR2 SNTAGT. Unmatched junction bases numbered 3, after V lost 1 base and J lost 5 bases. Profiling relied on immunoSEQ multiplex PCR, and the TCRdb table lists in-frame clones only, not all of them. This repertoire shows around 150,000 clones, 92% found once; its top ten account for approximately 1.3%. The genes are TRBV6-4 and TRBJ1-5, with 9 bases lining up with TRBD1. Sequencing used peripheral blood, obtained 28 days after the second AZD1222 dose. The clonotype was recovered from an adult who received the AZD1222 COVID-19 vaccine. The CDR3 reads CASSDWGQGDQPQHF. CDR3 sequence (DNA): TGTGCCAGCAGTGACTGGGGACAGGGAGATCAGCCCCAGCATTTT.